The 10 T cell receptor beta chains given below trace back to one sample, sequenced in a study of shared clonotypes between healthy human individuals. As defined, naive CD8 cells were CD45RO-negative and positively selected for CCR7, with terminally differentiated effector memory CD45RA+ cells excluded. Data came from immunoSEQ multiplex PCR; TCRdb stores just in-frame clones and leaves some out. This sample carries some 800,000 clones, around 92% of them seen once, and the ten largest clones take nearly 25%. Input material: naive CD8+ T cells sorted from blood. All receptors derive from a man aged 25 to 45 in good health.

Concerning this clone itself: Other DNA sequences in the same sample also yield this CDR3. The chain has TRBV27 and TRBJ2-7; 8 nucleotides align to TRBD1. Germline loops: CDR1 MNHEY, CDR2 SMNVEV (reference sequence). V lost 3 bases to trimming and J lost 5 bases; unmatched junction nucleotides: 6. This CDR3 spans 14 amino acids. In nucleotides, the CDR3 is TGTGCCAGCAGTTTCGGGACAGGCGGTAACGAGCAGTACTTC. As protein: CASSFGTGGNEQYF.

Concerning this clone itself: Other DNA sequences in the sample encode the same CDR3. The chain carries TRBV11-2 and TRBJ2-2; D not resolved. The CDR3 runs 12 residues. CDR1 SGHAT and CDR2 FQNNGV come from the germline V gene. Trimming removed 4 bases at V and 2 bases at J, with 2 bases between. The CDR3: CASSSNTGELFF. As DNA, the CDR3 is TGTGCCAGCAGCTCTAACACCGGGGAGCTGTTTTTT.

This CDR3 is CASTWTSGSSYEQYF. Written as DNA, the CDR3 is TGTGCCAGCACCTGGACTAGCGGGAGCTCCTACGAGCAGTACTTC. The chain combines TRBV27 with TRBJ2-7; 13 nucleotides match TRBD2. The CDR3 totals 15 residues. V lost 7 bases, J lost 0 bases, and 3 bases stayed unmatched. The germline CDR1 and CDR2 sequences are MNHEY and SMNVEV (reference sequence).

The chain has TRBV11-2 and TRBJ2-7; 12 positions match TRBD2. CDR1 SGHAT and CDR2 FQNNGV come from the germline V gene. CDR3 size: 16 residues. Germline trimming cut 4 bases from V and 3 bases from J; bases unmatched to any gene: 7. CDR3 sequence reads: CASSYEPTSGSYEQYF. CDR3 nucleotide sequence: TGTGCCAGCAGCTACGAACCGACTAGCGGGAGCTACGAGCAGTACTTC.

The CDR3 DNA follows: TGTGCCAGCAGTTTCGGGACAGGGCTAGGCGAGCAGTACTTC. Amino acid sequence: CASSFGTGLGEQYF. V and J are TRBV7-9 and TRBJ2-7, with 9 bases matching TRBD1. Per germline, CDR1 SEHNR and CDR2 FQNEAQ (reference sequence). The length of the CDR3 is 14 residues. J was trimmed by 6 bases and V by 6 bases; bases with no gene match: 9.

As DNA, the CDR3 is TGTGCCAGCAGCTTAGTGCAGGGCCCCACAGATACGCAGTATTTT. Its protein is CASSLVQGPTDTQYF. The chain carries TRBV11-2 and TRBJ2-3; possible D gene TRBD1, 5 bases. Germline V gene data show CDR1 as SGHAT and CDR2 as FQNNGV. The CDR3 loop spans 15 amino acids. The V gene lost 1 base and the J gene lost 2 bases, with 10 bases spanning the gap.

The chain recombines TRBV7-9 with TRBJ2-7; D is possibly TRBD1 or TRBD2 (5 bases each). The germline CDR1 and CDR2 sequences are SEHNR and FQNEAQ (reference sequence). The CDR3 sequence is 14 residues long. Trimming took off 4 bases at V and 0 bases at J, with 10 bases between the two ends. This chain's CDR3 is CASSYPGSSYEQYF. CDR3 sequence (DNA): TGTGCCAGCAGCTACCCAGGGAGCTCCTACGAGCAGTACTTC.

The genes are TRBV15 and TRBJ2-2, with D perhaps being TRBD1 or TRBD2 (6 bases each). CDR1 is LNHNV and CDR2 is YYDKDF in the germline V gene (reference sequence). CDR3 length equals 15 residues. The V and J ends lost 4 bases and 7 bases respectively, with 16 bases between them. CDR3 in amino acids: CATSNVGGIIGELFF. CDR3 bases: TGTGCCACCAGCAATGTGGGGGGCATAATCGGGGAGCTGTTTTTT. Together with reference TRBV15 and TRBJ2-2, the CDR3 gives the full variable domain: DAMVIQNPRYQVTQFGKPVTLSCSQTLNHNVMYWYQQKSSQAPKLLFHYYDKDFNNEADTPDNFQSRRPNTSFCFLDIRSPGLGDTAMYLCATSNVGGIIGELFFGEGSRLTVL.

This rearrangement joins TRBV20-1 to TRBJ2-7; D could derive from TRBD1 or TRBD2 (5 bases each). This CDR3 is 10 amino acids long. Germline CDR1 is DFQATT and CDR2 is SNEGSKA (reference sequence). Trimming stripped 5 bases from V and 6 bases from J, with 8 bases between. The CDR3: CSAGGCEQYF. CDR3 nucleotides: TGCAGTGCTGGGGGTTGCGAGCAGTACTTC.

V and J are TRBV5-1 and TRBJ1-1; D unresolved. This CDR3 is built from 15 residues. The germline CDR1 and CDR2 sequences are SGHRS and YFSETQ. V lost 0 bases and J lost 0, with 9 bases in between. The CDR3 sequence: CASSLERYMNTEAFF. The CDR3 DNA reads TGCGCCAGCAGCTTGGAACGGTATATGAACACTGAAGCTTTCTTT.